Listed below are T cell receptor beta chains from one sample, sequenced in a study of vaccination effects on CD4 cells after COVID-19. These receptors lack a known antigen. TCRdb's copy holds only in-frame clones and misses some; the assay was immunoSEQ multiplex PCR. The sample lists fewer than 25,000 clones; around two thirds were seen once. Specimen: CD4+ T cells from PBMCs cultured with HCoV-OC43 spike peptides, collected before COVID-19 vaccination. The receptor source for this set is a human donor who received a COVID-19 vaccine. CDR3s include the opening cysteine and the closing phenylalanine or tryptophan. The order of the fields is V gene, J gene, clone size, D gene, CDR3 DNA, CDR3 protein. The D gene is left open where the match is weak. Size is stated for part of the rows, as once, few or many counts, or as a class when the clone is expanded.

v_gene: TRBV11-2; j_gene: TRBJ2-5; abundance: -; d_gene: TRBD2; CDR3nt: TGTGCCAGCAGCCGCCCCGGGAGGCGAGAGACCCAGTACTTC; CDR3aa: CASSRPGRRETQYF
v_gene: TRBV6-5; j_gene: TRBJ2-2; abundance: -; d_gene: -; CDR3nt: TGTGCCAGCACCAGAGGGGGGGCGAGTACCGGGGAGCTGTTTTTT; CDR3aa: CASTRGGASTGELFF
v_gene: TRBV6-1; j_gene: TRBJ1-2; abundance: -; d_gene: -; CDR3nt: TGTGCCAGCAGTGAATCCTGGGGTGGCTACACCTTC; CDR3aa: CASSESWGGYTF
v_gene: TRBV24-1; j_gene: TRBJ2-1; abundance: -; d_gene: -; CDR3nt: TGTGCCACGGCCGGGACGGCCTACAATGAGCAGTTCTTC; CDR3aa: CATAGTAYNEQFF
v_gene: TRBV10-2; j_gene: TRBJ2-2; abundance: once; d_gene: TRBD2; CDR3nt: TGCGCCAGCAGTGGTAGCGGGAGAGCCGGGGAGCTGTTTTTT; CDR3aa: CASSGSGRAGELFF
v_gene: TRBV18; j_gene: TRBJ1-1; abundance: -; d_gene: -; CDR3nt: TGTGCCAGCTCCCCTAACCCCGGGGCGAACACTGAAGCTTTCTTT; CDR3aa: CASSPNPGANTEAFF
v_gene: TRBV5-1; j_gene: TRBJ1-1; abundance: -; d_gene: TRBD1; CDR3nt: TGCGCCAGCAGTCAATCTCAGGGGGAGGAGGCTTTCTTT; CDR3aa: CASSQSQGEEAFF
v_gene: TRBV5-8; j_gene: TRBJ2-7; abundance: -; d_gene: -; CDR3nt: TGTGCCAGCAGCTTGGCCCGTGGGGGCTTGGTGGATGGCGAGCAGTACTTC; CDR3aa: CASSLARGGLVDGEQYF
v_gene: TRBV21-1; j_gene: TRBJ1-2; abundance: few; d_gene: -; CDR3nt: TGTGCCAGCAGCAAAGTACCCGGCGGGGTTAACTATGGCTACACCTTC; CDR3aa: CASSKVPGGVNYGYTF
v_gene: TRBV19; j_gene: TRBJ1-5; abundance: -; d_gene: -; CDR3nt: TGTGCCAGTGGCCCAGCTGGAAATCAGCCCCAGCATTTT; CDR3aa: CASGPAGNQPQHF
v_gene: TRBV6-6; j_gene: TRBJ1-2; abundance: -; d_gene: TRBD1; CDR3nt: TGTGCCAGCAGTCGGGTGGACAGGAGAGGAAACTATGGCTACACCTTC; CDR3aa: CASSRVDRRGNYGYTF
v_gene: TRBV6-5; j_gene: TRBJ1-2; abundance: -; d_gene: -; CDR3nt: TGTGCCAGCAGTTACGCGGGTACGGGTAACCACTATGGCTACACCTTC; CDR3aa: CASSYAGTGNHYGYTF
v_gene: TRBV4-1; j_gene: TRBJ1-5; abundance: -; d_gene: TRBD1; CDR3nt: TGCGCCAGCAGTCAAGGCGTGGGCAGGGGGCGACTTCAGCCCCAGCATTTT; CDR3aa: CASSQGVGRGRLQPQHF
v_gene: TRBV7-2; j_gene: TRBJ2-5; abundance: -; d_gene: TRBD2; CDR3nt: TGTGCCAGCAGCCAGATCGGACTAGCGGCTCTATTAGAGACCCAGTACTTC; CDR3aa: CASSQIGLAALLETQYF
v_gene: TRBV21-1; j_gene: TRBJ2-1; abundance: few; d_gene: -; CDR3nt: TGTGCCAGCAGCCCTAAGGGTGGCTCTGAGCAGTTCTTC; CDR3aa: CASSPKGGSEQFF
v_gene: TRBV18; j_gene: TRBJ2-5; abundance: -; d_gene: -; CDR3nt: TGTGCCAGCTCACCCAGGATCCAAGAGACCCAGTACTTC; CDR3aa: CASSPRIQETQYF
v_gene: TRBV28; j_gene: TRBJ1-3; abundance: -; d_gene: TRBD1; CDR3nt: TGTGCCAGCAGTTTATGGACGCTGACAGGGGTCGGCACCATATATTTT; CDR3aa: CASSLWTLTGVGTIYF
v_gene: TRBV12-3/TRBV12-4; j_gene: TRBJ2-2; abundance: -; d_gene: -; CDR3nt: TGTGCCAGCAGTTTAGGGTACACCGGGGAGCTGTTTTTT; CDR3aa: CASSLGYTGELFF
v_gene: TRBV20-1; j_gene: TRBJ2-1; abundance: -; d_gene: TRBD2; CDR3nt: TGCAGTGCTAGTACTAGCGCAGACAATGAGCAGTTCTTC; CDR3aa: CSASTSADNEQFF
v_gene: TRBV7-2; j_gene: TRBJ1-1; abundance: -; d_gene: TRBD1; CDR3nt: TGTGCCAGCAGCCCGCAGGGGGCATCCCGGGACACTGAAGCTTTCTTT; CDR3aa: CASSPQGASRDTEAFF
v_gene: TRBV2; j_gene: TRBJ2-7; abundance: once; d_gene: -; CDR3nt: TGTGCCAGCAGTGTGACTAGTTCAAACGAGCAGTACTTC; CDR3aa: CASSVTSSNEQYF